This T cell receptor beta chain comes out of a study of T cells in Graves' hyperthyroidism and ophthalmopathy. There were TCR beta CDR3 regions amplified from RNA transcripts. First-round RT-PCR targeting the TCR CDR3 was performed with the HTBI primer set. One entry per CDR3 protein results from TCRdb running MiXCR on the multiplex PCR reads. This sample has about 740,000 distinct CDR3 sequences, with less than 15% found just once. Germline V gene data show CDR1 as MNHEY and CDR2 as SMNVEV (reference sequence). This CDR3 region has 13 residues. V lost 4 bases to trimming and J lost 8 bases, with 14 bases between them.

What was sequenced was blood. V usage is TRBV27 and J usage is TRBJ1-2; no definite D call. The origin of this receptor is a woman in her late teens or twenties with Graves' hyperthyroidism. The CDR3 reads CASSSGPRKGYTF. In DNA, the CDR3 is TGTGCCAGCAGTTCCGGGCCAAGGAAAGGCTACACCTTC.